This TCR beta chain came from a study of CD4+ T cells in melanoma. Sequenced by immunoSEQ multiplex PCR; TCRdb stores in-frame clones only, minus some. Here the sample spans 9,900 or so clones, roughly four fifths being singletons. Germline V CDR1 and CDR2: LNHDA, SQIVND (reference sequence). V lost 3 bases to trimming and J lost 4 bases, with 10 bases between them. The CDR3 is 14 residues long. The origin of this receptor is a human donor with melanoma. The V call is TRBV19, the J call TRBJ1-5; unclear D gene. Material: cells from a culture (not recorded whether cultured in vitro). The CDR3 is CASSIMTENQPQHF. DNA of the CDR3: TGTGCCAGTAGTATTATGACGGAAAATCAGCCCCAGCATTTT.